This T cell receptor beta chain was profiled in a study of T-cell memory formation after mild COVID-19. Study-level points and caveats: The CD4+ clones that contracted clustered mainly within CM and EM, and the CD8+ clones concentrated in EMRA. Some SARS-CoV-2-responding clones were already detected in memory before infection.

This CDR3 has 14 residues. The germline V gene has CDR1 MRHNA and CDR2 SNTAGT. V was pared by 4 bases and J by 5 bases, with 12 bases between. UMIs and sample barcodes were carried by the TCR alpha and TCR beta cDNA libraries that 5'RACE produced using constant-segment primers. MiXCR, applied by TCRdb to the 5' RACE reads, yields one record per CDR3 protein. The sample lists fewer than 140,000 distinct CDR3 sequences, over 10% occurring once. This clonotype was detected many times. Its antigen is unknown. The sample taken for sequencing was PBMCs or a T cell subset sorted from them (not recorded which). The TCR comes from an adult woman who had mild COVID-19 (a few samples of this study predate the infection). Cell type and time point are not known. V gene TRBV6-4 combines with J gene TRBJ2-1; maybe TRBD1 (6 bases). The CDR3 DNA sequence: TGTGCCAGCAGTGCTCTTTGGACAGACAATGAGCAGTTCTTC. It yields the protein CASSALWTDNEQFF.